These T cell receptor beta chains were read from a single sample in a study of control samples from healthy donors and cancer patients. Sequencing was performed with immunoSEQ multiplex PCR; in TCRdb, only in-frame clones are kept and a portion is missing. The repertoire holds about 94,000 clones, with 86% as singletons. Sequencing input: blood. The receptors stem from a woman between 50 and 59 years old in good health. Each CDR3 is given with its conserved first and last residue. A D gene is named only where the DNA matches it firmly. Clone size is not always given. Where it is, it says once, few, many or a class for expanded clones.

J gene: TRBJ2-7
V gene: TRBV7-3
D gene: TRBD1
clone size: NA
CDR3 DNA: TGTGCCAGCAGCTTAAAGGGGGCGTCGAGCTTTTACGAGCAGTACTTC
CDR3 protein: CASSLKGASSFYEQYF

J gene: TRBJ2-7
V gene: TRBV13
D gene: NA
clone size: NA
CDR3 DNA: TGTGCCAGCAGGCCACGGGGCGGGGTAACCTACGAGCAGTACTTC
CDR3 protein: CASRPRGGVTYEQYF

J gene: TRBJ2-1
V gene: TRBV5-4
D gene: TRBD2
clone size: NA
CDR3 DNA: TGTGCCAGCAGGGGCTCTAGCGGGAGCAGCTACAATGAGCAGTTCTTC
CDR3 protein: CASRGSSGSSYNEQFF

J gene: TRBJ1-2
V gene: TRBV19
D gene: TRBD1
clone size: NA
CDR3 DNA: TGTGCCAGTGGGCGACAGGGGAACTATGGCTACACCTTC
CDR3 protein: CASGRQGNYGYTF

J gene: TRBJ1-2
V gene: TRBV28
D gene: NA
clone size: once
CDR3 DNA: TGTGCCAGCAGTCCAATTCCAGCAGGAGGTAATGGCTACACCTTC
CDR3 protein: CASSPIPAGGNGYTF

J gene: TRBJ2-3
V gene: TRBV6-6
D gene: TRBD2
clone size: NA
CDR3 DNA: TGTGCCAGTCGAGGCGGGGGATTAGATACGCAGTATTTT
CDR3 protein: CASRGGGLDTQYF

J gene: TRBJ2-7
V gene: TRBV6-2/TRBV6-3
D gene: TRBD2
clone size: NA
CDR3 DNA: TGTGCCAGCAGTTATGGCGGGACTAGCCGTTACGAGCAGTACTTC
CDR3 protein: CASSYGGTSRYEQYF

J gene: TRBJ1-1
V gene: TRBV12-3/TRBV12-4
D gene: NA
clone size: NA
CDR3 DNA: TGTGCCAGCAGTTTACAGTTGGACACTGAAGCTTTCTTT
CDR3 protein: CASSLQLDTEAFF

J gene: TRBJ1-2
V gene: TRBV7-9
D gene: NA
clone size: NA
CDR3 DNA: TGTGCCAGCAGCTTCCACTATGGCTACACCTTC
CDR3 protein: CASSFHYGYTF

J gene: TRBJ1-1
V gene: TRBV2
D gene: NA
clone size: once
CDR3 DNA: TGTGCCAGCAGGGCCCGGGGGCAGGGCACTGAAGCTTTCTTT
CDR3 protein: CASRARGQGTEAFF

J gene: TRBJ2-2
V gene: TRBV29-1
D gene: NA
clone size: NA
CDR3 DNA: TGCAGCGTCGGGGGACTGACGAACACCGGGGAGCTGTTTTTT
CDR3 protein: CSVGGLTNTGELFF

J gene: TRBJ2-1
V gene: TRBV7-8
D gene: NA
clone size: NA
CDR3 DNA: TGTGCCAGCAGCTCCCCCCGTATTAGGGGGGATGAGCAGTTCTTC
CDR3 protein: CASSSPRIRGDEQFF

J gene: TRBJ2-3
V gene: TRBV5-1
D gene: TRBD1
clone size: NA
CDR3 DNA: TGCGCCAGCAGCCTAGCCCAGGGGGCCGCAGATACGCAGTATTTT
CDR3 protein: CASSLAQGAADTQYF

J gene: TRBJ2-1
V gene: TRBV3-1/TRBV3-2
D gene: TRBD2
clone size: NA
CDR3 DNA: TGTGCCAGCAGCCAAGATAGGCTAGCGGGTTCCTACAATGAGCAGTTCTTC
CDR3 protein: CASSQDRLAGSYNEQFF

J gene: TRBJ1-4
V gene: TRBV6-5
D gene: NA
clone size: NA
CDR3 DNA: TGTGCCAGCAGTTACGGGACACCAGCAACTAATGAAAAACTGTTTTTT
CDR3 protein: CASSYGTPATNEKLFF

J gene: TRBJ2-4
V gene: TRBV18
D gene: TRBD2
clone size: NA
CDR3 DNA: TGTGCCAGCTCACAGCGGGGGCCTAAAGCCAAAAACATTCAGTACTTC
CDR3 protein: CASSQRGPKAKNIQYF

J gene: TRBJ2-1
V gene: TRBV14
D gene: TRBD2
clone size: NA
CDR3 DNA: TGTGCCAGCAGCCAAGGTCGGACTAGCGGGGGACTTAGCTCCTACAATGAGCAGTTCTTC
CDR3 protein: CASSQGRTSGGLSSYNEQFF

J gene: TRBJ1-1
V gene: TRBV19
D gene: NA
clone size: NA
CDR3 DNA: TGTGCCAGTAGTCTGCCGAGAGGGGAGAACACTGAAGCTTTCTTT
CDR3 protein: CASSLPRGENTEAFF

J gene: TRBJ1-4
V gene: TRBV7-9
D gene: TRBD1
clone size: NA
CDR3 DNA: TGTGCCATCCTTGACAGGGCAGGGCTCGGTGAAAAACTGTTTTTT
CDR3 protein: CAILDRAGLGEKLFF

J gene: TRBJ2-2
V gene: TRBV7-9
D gene: TRBD2
clone size: NA
CDR3 DNA: TGTGCCAGCAAACTAGCGGGAGAGGCCGGGGAGCTGTTTTTT
CDR3 protein: CASKLAGEAGELFF

J gene: TRBJ2-1
V gene: TRBV6-6
D gene: TRBD1
clone size: NA
CDR3 DNA: TGTGCCAGCAGCCCCGGGACAGGGGGTGGCAATGAGCAGTTCTTC
CDR3 protein: CASSPGTGGGNEQFF

J gene: TRBJ2-3
V gene: TRBV4-2
D gene: NA
clone size: NA
CDR3 DNA: TGTGCCAGCAGCCAAGCTCCACGGCCTGGGGGAAACACAGATACGCAGTATTTT
CDR3 protein: CASSQAPRPGGNTDTQYF

J gene: TRBJ1-2
V gene: TRBV19
D gene: NA
clone size: NA
CDR3 DNA: TGTGCCAGTAGTTCGCGGACTCCGACGGGTGGCTACACCTTC
CDR3 protein: CASSSRTPTGGYTF

J gene: TRBJ2-1
V gene: TRBV5-1
D gene: NA
clone size: NA
CDR3 DNA: TGCGCCAGCAGCTTACGGATACAGGGTAAAAATGAGCAGTTCTTC
CDR3 protein: CASSLRIQGKNEQFF

J gene: TRBJ1-3
V gene: TRBV27
D gene: NA
clone size: once
CDR3 DNA: TGTGCCAGCAGTCAGAAAAGTCCGACCCTCTCTGGAAACACCATATATTTT
CDR3 protein: CASSQKSPTLSGNTIYF

J gene: TRBJ2-1
V gene: TRBV6-2/TRBV6-3
D gene: TRBD2
clone size: NA
CDR3 DNA: TGTGCCAGCAGTTCGGATAATAGCGGGATGATGTACAATGAGCAGTTCTTC
CDR3 protein: CASSSDNSGMMYNEQFF

J gene: TRBJ2-1
V gene: TRBV12-1
D gene: NA
clone size: NA
CDR3 DNA: TGTGCCAGCAGCCTGACTATTGGAGGACAGGTCGCAGCCTACAATGAGCAGTTCTTC
CDR3 protein: CASSLTIGGQVAAYNEQFF